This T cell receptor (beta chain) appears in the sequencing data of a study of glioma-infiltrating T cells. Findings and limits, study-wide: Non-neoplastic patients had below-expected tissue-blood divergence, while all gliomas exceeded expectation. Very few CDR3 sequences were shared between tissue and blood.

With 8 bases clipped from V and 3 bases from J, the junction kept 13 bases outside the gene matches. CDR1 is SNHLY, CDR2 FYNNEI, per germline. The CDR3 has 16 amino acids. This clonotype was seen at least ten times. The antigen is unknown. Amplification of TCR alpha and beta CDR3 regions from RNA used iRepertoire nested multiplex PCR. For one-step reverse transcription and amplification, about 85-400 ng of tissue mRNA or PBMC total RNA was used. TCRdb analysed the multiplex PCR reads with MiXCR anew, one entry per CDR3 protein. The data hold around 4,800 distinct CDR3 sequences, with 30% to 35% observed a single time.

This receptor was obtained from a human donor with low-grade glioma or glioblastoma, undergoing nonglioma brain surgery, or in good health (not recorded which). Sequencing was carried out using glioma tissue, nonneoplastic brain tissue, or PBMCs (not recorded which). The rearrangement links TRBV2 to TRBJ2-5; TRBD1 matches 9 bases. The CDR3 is CASSALQGAREETQYF. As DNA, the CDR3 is TGTGCCAGCTCCGCCCTACAGGGGGCGCGTGAAGAGACCCAGTACTTC.